The next 29 T cell receptor beta chains were all read from a single sample in a study of cytomegalovirus exposure and HLA in healthy donors. This PCR relied on a set of 60 Vbeta primers and 13 Jbeta primers. Assay: immunoSEQ multiplex PCR; the TCRdb copy retains only in-frame clones and omits some. The data show 100,000 to 150,000 clones, roughly a tenth seen once. Material: PBMCs. These receptors all come from a woman between 18 and 29 years old in good health and CMV-seropositive.

The chain has TRBV14 and TRBJ2-1; D may be TRBD2 (5 bases). The V gene's germline CDR1 is SGHDN and CDR2 FVKESK. The CDR3 covers 14 residues. V lost 2 bases to trimming and J lost 13 bases, with 18 bases between them. Here the CDR3 reads CASSQLEGIKEQFF. As DNA, the CDR3 is TGTGCCAGCAGCCAACTTGAGGGCATAAAAGAACAGTTCTTC.

The genes are TRBV28 and TRBJ1-2; the match to TRBD1 covers 9 bases. The V and J ends lost 11 bases and 11 bases, in that order; junction bases with no gene match: 15. The CDR3 runs 13 residues. Germline lookup yields CDR1 MDHEN and CDR2 SYDVKM. The CDR3 is CAVRTGASSTYTF. The DNA for the CDR3 is TGTGCCGTACGGACAGGGGCTTCGTCGACTTACACCTTC.

The chain combines TRBV7-9 with TRBJ1-1; D may be TRBD1 (6 bases). CDR1 SEHNR and CDR2 FQNEAQ come from the germline V gene (reference sequence). Trimming left V 8 bases short and J 4 bases short, with 11 bases between. This CDR3 spans 12 amino acids. Here the CDR3 reads CASSQGTTEAFF. The CDR3 bases are TGTGCCAGCTCCCAGGGGACCACTGAAGCTTTCTTT. Drawing the rest from reference TRBV7-9 and TRBJ1-1, the complete variable domain is DTGVSQNPRHKITKRGQNVTFRCDPISEHNRLYWYRQTLGQGPEFLTYFQNEAQLEKSRLLSDRFSAERPKGSFSTLEIQRTEQGDSAMYLCASSQGTTEAFFGQGTRLTVV.

This clone showed up just a few times. The chain couples TRBV11-2 to TRBJ2-5; 13 nucleotides align to TRBD2. CDR3 size: 15 residues. The J segment lost 5 bases and the V segment lost 5 bases, leaving 5 bases of the junction unmatched. Germline V gene data show CDR1 as SGHAT and CDR2 as FQNNGV. This CDR3 is CASSRGLAGVETQYF. DNA of the CDR3: TGTGCCAGCAGCCGAGGACTAGCGGGAGTGGAGACCCAGTACTTC. Full variable domain (missing parts from reference TRBV11-2 and TRBJ2-5): EAGVAQSPRYKIIEKRQSVAFWCNPISGHATLYWYQQILGQGPKLLIQFQNNGVVDDSQLPKDRFSAERLKGVDSTLKIQPAKLEDSAVYLCASSRGLAGVETQYFGPGTRLLVL.

CDR3: CAWGTAYEQYF. CDR3 sequence (DNA): TGTGCCTGGGGGACAGCCTACGAGCAGTACTTC. The chain has TRBV30 and TRBJ2-7; the match to TRBD1 covers 7 bases. Trimming at V came to 5 bases and at J to 2 bases, leaving 0 bases not matched to a gene. This CDR3 region has 11 residues. Germline V gene data show CDR1 as GTSNPN and CDR2 as SVGIG (reference sequence).

This clone occurred a few times. The rearrangement uses TRBV28 and TRBJ2-2; TRBD2 might be the D (6 bases). CDR1 is MDHEN, CDR2 SYDVKM, per germline. The V end was cut by 3 bases, the J end by 7 bases, with 12 bases between. This CDR3 comprises 14 residues. CDR3 bases: TGTGCCAGCAGTTTGGGCAGGGAGGTCGGGGAGCTGTTTTTT. Encoded protein: CASSLGREVGELFF.

This clone turned up a few times. The V gene is TRBV2, the J gene TRBJ2-3; 11 nucleotides match TRBD1. Per the germline V gene, CDR1 is SNHLY and CDR2 is FYNNEI. The CDR3 sequence is 15 residues long. Unmatched junction bases numbered 2, after V lost 2 bases and J lost 4 bases. The CDR3 loop reads CASSELGQGADTQYF. DNA of the CDR3: TGTGCCAGCAGTGAACTGGGACAGGGGGCAGATACGCAGTATTTT. The entire variable domain, with the rest obtained from reference TRBV2 and TRBJ2-3, is as follows: EPEVTQTPSHQVTQMGQEVILRCVPISNHLYFYWYRQILGQKVEFLVSFYNNEISEKSEIFDDQFSVERPDGSNFTLKIRSTKLEDSAMYFCASSELGQGADTQYFGPGTRLTVL.

The rearrangement uses TRBV5-8 and TRBJ1-1; TRBD1 matches at 8 bases. This CDR3 region has 16 residues. The V gene's germline CDR1 is SGHTS and CDR2 YDEGEE. V trimming: 4 bases; J trimming: 0 bases; junction bases outside the gene matches: 8. CDR3 coding DNA: TGTGCCAGCAGCCAAGGCGACAGGGGAATGAACACTGAAGCTTTCTTT. Residues: CASSQGDRGMNTEAFF.

This clone was seen more than once but under ten times. The J gene is TRBJ2-3, the V gene TRBV2; TRBD1 is a possible D gene (5 bases). Germline V CDR1 and CDR2: SNHLY, FYNNEI. CDR3 length: 14 residues. Trimming left V 1 base short and J 8 bases short, with 13 bases between. The DNA of the CDR3 is TGTGCCAGCAGTGAAGAGGGGATGGGTGGTACGCAGTATTTT. The encoded protein is CASSEEGMGGTQYF.

The rearrangement links TRBV30 to TRBJ1-2; possible D gene TRBD1, 6 bases. CDR3 size: 12 residues. The germline V gene encodes CDR1 GTSNPN and CDR2 SVGIG (reference sequence). CDR3 region: CLLDRGAYGYTF. The CDR3 region has the DNA TGTTTGTTGGACAGAGGCGCTTATGGCTACACCTTC. Full variable domain (outside the CDR3, taken from reference TRBV30 and TRBJ1-2): SQTIHQWPATLVQPVGSPLSLECTVEGTSNPNLYWYRQAAGRGLQLLFYSVGIGQISSEVPQNLSASRPQDRQFILSSKKLLLSDSGFYLCLLDRGAYGYTFGSGTRLTVV.

The chain recombines TRBV12-5 with TRBJ2-4, with D perhaps TRBD2 (5 bases). Germline CDR1 LGHNT, CDR2 FRNRAP. CDR3 length: 12 amino acids. Trimming cost V 3 bases and J 7 bases, with 7 bases left between them. The CDR3 nucleotides are TGTGCTAGTGGTTTCCCGGGGAACATTCAGTACTTC. Residues: CASGFPGNIQYF.

This clone was seen more than once but under ten times. The rearrangement uses TRBV7-9 and TRBJ2-1, with 14 bases matching TRBD2. This CDR3 has 15 amino acids. The germline gives CDR1 SEHNR, CDR2 FQNEAQ (reference sequence). Trimming at V came to 3 bases and at J to 6 bases, leaving 1 base not matched to a gene. CDR3 sequence reads: CASSLTSGRGNEQFF. In DNA form, the CDR3 reads TGTGCCAGCAGCTTGACTAGCGGGAGGGGCAATGAGCAGTTCTTC.

The gene calls are TRBV7-3 and TRBJ2-7, with unresolved D. V shed 7 bases and J shed 0 bases, with 7 bases lying between them. The CDR3 sequence is 12 residues long. CDR1 is SGHTA, CDR2 FQGTGA, per germline. CDR3 nucleotide sequence: TGTGCCAGCACCAATCCCTCCTACGAGCAGTACTTC. This translates into CASTNPSYEQYF.

V is TRBV27 and J is TRBJ2-1; 7 bases fit TRBD1. V was clipped by 6 bases and J by 8 bases; unmatched bases: 16. The germline V gene has CDR1 MNHEY and CDR2 SMNVEV (reference sequence). This CDR3 comprises 16 residues. The CDR3 reads CASSPTKTGLNDEQFF. The CDR3 DNA follows: TGTGCCAGCAGCCCCACAAAGACAGGGTTGAACGATGAGCAGTTCTTC.

This clone was detected a few times. The V call is TRBV19, the J call TRBJ1-5; TRBD1 might be the D (6 bases). Trimming removed 6 bases from V and 6 bases from J, with 15 bases in between. The CDR3 has 14 amino acids. The V gene's germline CDR1 is LNHDA and CDR2 SQIVND (reference sequence). DNA of the CDR3: TGTGCCAGTAGCGCACAGGGCGTCGGTCAGCCCCAGCATTTT. Protein sequence: CASSAQGVGQPQHF. Looking up the rest from reference TRBV19 and TRBJ1-5 gives the full variable domain: DGGITQSPKYLFRKEGQNVTLSCEQNLNHDAMYWYRQDPGQGLRLIYYSQIVNDFQKGDIAEGYSVSREKKESFPLTVTSAQKNPTAFYLCASSAQGVGQPQHFGDGTRLSIL.

The chain links TRBV6-1 to TRBJ2-3; no clear D. V lost 6 bases and J lost 3, with 16 bases in between. Germline V gene data show CDR1 as MNHNS and CDR2 as SASEGT. This CDR3 spans 15 amino acids. The CDR3 DNA sequence: TGTGCCAGCAGATCAATGGATTCTAGGACAGATACGCAGTATTTT. It yields the protein CASRSMDSRTDTQYF.

This chain connects TRBV5-1 to TRBJ2-7; 10 bases fit TRBD2. V shed 2 bases, J shed 6 bases, and the junction held 17 bases outside the gene matches. Germline-derived CDR1 and CDR2 are SGHRS and YFSETQ. The CDR3 is made up of 18 amino acids. The CDR3, as DNA: TGCGCCAGCAGCTTCATTCCCCGGACTAGCGGTAGAATGTTCGAGCAGTACTTC. It is translated as CASSFIPRTSGRMFEQYF.

DNA of the CDR3: TGTGCCAGCAGCCGTTATGAGGTCGAGCAGTACTTC. It is translated as CASSRYEVEQYF. J is TRBJ2-7 and V is TRBV11-1; the D is unclear. Germline CDR1 and CDR2: SGHAT and FQDESV (reference sequence). This CDR3 has 12 amino acids. The V gene lost 5 bases and the J gene lost 6 bases, with 11 bases spanning the gap.

This clone showed up just a few times. This rearrangement joins TRBV14 to TRBJ2-1; D is unresolved. V dropped 1 base and J dropped 7 bases, with 8 bases sitting between them. The CDR3 contains 13 residues. Germline lookup yields CDR1 SGHDN and CDR2 FVKESK. CDR3 protein: CASSQVPGNEQFF. The CDR3 DNA is TGTGCCAGCAGCCAAGTTCCCGGTAATGAGCAGTTCTTC.

The chain links TRBV7-3 to TRBJ2-1; maybe TRBD2 (5 bases). The CDR3 is 15 amino acids. Trimming stripped 4 bases from V and 0 bases from J, with 10 bases between. Germline CDR1 is SGHTA and CDR2 is FQGTGA. The chain's CDR3 is CASSWTPSSYNEQFF. As DNA, the CDR3 is TGTGCCAGCAGCTGGACTCCTAGCTCCTACAATGAGCAGTTCTTC.

This clone was detected a few times. This sequence joins TRBV4-2 and TRBJ2-1; D call uncertain. Trimming stripped 0 bases from V and 3 bases from J, with 12 bases between. This CDR3 contains 16 residues. Per the germline V gene, CDR1 is LGHNA and CDR2 is YNFKEQ. The CDR3 reads CASSQEAQADYNEQFF. DNA for the CDR3: TGTGCCAGCAGCCAAGAGGCCCAGGCCGACTACAATGAGCAGTTCTTC.

This clone has a handful of counts. The rearrangement links TRBV28 to TRBJ1-1; 8 bases align to TRBD1. Trimming removed 6 bases from V and 4 bases from J; junction bases left unmatched: 13. Per the germline V gene, CDR1 is MDHEN and CDR2 is SYDVKM. The CDR3 extends over 16 amino acids. CDR3 loop: CASSRWTGSSGTEAFF. The CDR3 bases are TGTGCCAGCAGCCGATGGACAGGGTCATCGGGCACTGAAGCTTTCTTT.

V is TRBV7-3 and J is TRBJ1-2; no firm D call. Trimming stripped 2 bases from V and 4 bases from J, with 8 bases between. The CDR3 is 13 amino acids. Germline CDR1 and CDR2: SGHTA and FQGTGA. For the CDR3, the DNA is TGTGCCAGCAGCTTAGACAACCGCTATGGCTACACCTTC. This sequence encodes CASSLDNRYGYTF.

The CDR3 coding sequence is TGTGCCAGCAGCTTAGAGGCCAGGCATGGCTACACCTTC. This translates into CASSLEARHGYTF. V usage is TRBV7-9 and J usage is TRBJ1-2; D is unclear. In germline, CDR1 is SEHNR, CDR2 FQNEAQ (reference sequence). Trimming stripped 1 base from V and 6 bases from J, with 9 bases between. The CDR3 contains 13 residues.

This chain connects TRBV6-5 to TRBJ2-7, with D perhaps matching TRBD2 (6 bases). The CDR3 has 15 amino acids. The V end lost 6 bases, the J end lost 2 bases, and 17 bases lay between the germline ends. CDR1 and CDR2 from the germline V gene are MNHEY and SVGAGI. The CDR3 DNA sequence: TGTGCCAGCAGCCTCGCAGGGACTGCCCCCTACGAGCAGTACTTC. It is translated as CASSLAGTAPYEQYF.

This clone was seen a handful of times. The V call is TRBV7-6, the J call TRBJ1-5; D remains unclear. The length of the CDR3 is 13 residues. V shed 7 bases and J shed 6 bases, with 13 bases lying between them. CDR1 SGHVS and CDR2 FNYEAQ come from the germline V gene. CDR3 sequence: CASTLSPLQPQHF. The CDR3 DNA is TGTGCCAGCACCCTCTCCCCCCTTCAGCCCCAGCATTTT.

This clone was counted only a few times. The chain links TRBV5-4 to TRBJ1-3, with D unclear. This CDR3 comprises 15 residues. Germline V CDR1 and CDR2: SGHNT, YYREEE (reference sequence). Trimming cost V 2 bases and J 2 bases, with 11 bases left between them. CDR3 bases: TGTGCCAGCAGCTTATCCGCGGCGACTGGAAACACCATATATTTT. It yields the protein CASSLSAATGNTIYF.

V is TRBV6-4 and J is TRBJ1-5; a possible D gene is TRBD1 (6 bases). V was clipped by 3 bases and J by 5 bases, with 14 bases between them. The V gene's germline CDR1 is MRHNA and CDR2 SNTAGT. The CDR3 is 15 residues long. CDR3 bases: TGTGCCAGCAGTGATTTACAGGGAAGGGATCAGCCCCAGCATTTT. The encoded protein is CASSDLQGRDQPQHF.

The chain carries TRBV7-3 and TRBJ2-3; TRBD2 is a possible D gene (6 bases). Trimming took 5 bases from V and 3 from J, leaving 18 bases between them. Germline V gene sequence: CDR1 SGHTA, CDR2 FQGTGA. This CDR3 contains 16 residues. The CDR3 loop is CASSRVVGSPTDTQYF. CDR3 nucleotides: TGTGCCAGCAGCCGAGTTGTCGGGAGCCCTACAGATACGCAGTATTTT.